The text below deals with one T cell receptor (beta chain). Its matching antigen is unknown. The germline gives CDR1 SQVTM, CDR2 ANQGSEA. J was trimmed by 0 bases and V by 6 bases; bases with no gene match: 5. There are 14 residues in the CDR3. The repertoire was sequenced with immunoSEQ multiplex PCR; TCRdb's copy has only in-frame clones and lacks some. The sample lists approximately 240,000 clones, about 90% occurring once. This record belongs to a study of cytomegalovirus exposure and HLA in healthy donors. Study background: Both the 120 validation repertoires and the approximately 640 first-cohort repertoires used the same platform, as reported by a later analysis.

General study points: The classifier was said to identify cytomegalovirus status with high specificity and sensitivity.

The chain uses TRBV29-1 and TRBJ2-3; 8 bases map to TRBD1. The sequence derives from a woman aged 18-29 years in good health and CMV-seronegative. Sequencing was carried out using PBMCs. The CDR3 nucleotides read TGCAGCGTAGAACAGGGGGATAGCACAGATACGCAGTATTTT. Protein sequence: CSVEQGDSTDTQYF.